This T cell receptor beta chain was observed in a study of early T cells in non-severe SARS-CoV-2 infection. Study in general: Chains were unpaired, as sequencing was done on bulk RNA from unsorted whole blood. Points from the study as a whole: Matches to VDJdb favored anti-spike CD8 responses and missed private and CD4 specificities.

Individual cDNA molecules received unique molecular identifiers. TCRdb called the 5' RACE reads again in MiXCR, with one record for every CDR3 protein. The table has about 36,000 distinct CDR3 sequences, roughly 5.3% seen once. Germline V lookup: CDR1 SNHLY, CDR2 FYNNEI. There are 15 residues in the CDR3. V dropped 10 bases and J dropped 5; count of bases not matched to a gene: 7. This clonotype appeared many times. Its antigen is currently unknown. The chain is built from TRBV2 and TRBJ2-6; the match to TRBD1 covers 11 bases. Sequencing was performed on whole blood. The sequence was collected from an adult who was a healthcare worker with PCR-confirmed SARS-CoV-2 infection or an uninfected control (not recorded which). The CDR3, as DNA: TGTGCCACCAGGACAGGGGGCGCAAGGGCCAACGTCCTGACTTTC. This encodes CATRTGGARANVLTF.